Listed below are T cell receptor beta chains from one sample, sequenced in a study of T-cell memory formation after mild COVID-19. TCRdb re-analysed the 5' RACE reads in MiXCR, keeping a single row per CDR3 protein. The data contain approximately 500,000 distinct CDR3 sequences, around a quarter of them singletons. Sequenced: PBMCs or a T cell subset sorted from them (not recorded which). The origin of the receptors is an adult woman who had mild COVID-19 (a few samples of this study predate the infection). Cell type and time point are not known. CDR3s include the opening cysteine and the closing phenylalanine or tryptophan. Each record gives: clone size, V gene, J gene, D gene, CDR3 protein, CDR3 DNA. The D gene is left open where the match is weak. Where a row states a size, it is once, few, many or the class of an expanded clone; other rows omit it.

size: many; V: TRBV30; J: TRBJ1-5; D: NA; CDR3: CAWSVYNQPQHF; DNA: TGTGCCTGGAGTGTATATAATCAGCCCCAGCATTTT
size: NA; V: TRBV7-2; J: TRBJ2-3; D: NA; CDR3: CASSSEGADTQYF; DNA: TGTGCCAGCAGCTCCGAGGGCGCAGATACGCAGTATTTT
size: few; V: TRBV11-2; J: TRBJ2-5; D: NA; CDR3: CAVGRWETQYF; DNA: TGTGCCGTGGGGAGGTGGGAGACCCAGTACTTC
size: NA; V: TRBV20-1; J: TRBJ1-1; D: NA; CDR3: CSARDGRGAEAFF; DNA: TGCAGTGCTAGAGATGGTCGAGGAGCTGAAGCTTTCTTT
size: few; V: TRBV20-1; J: TRBJ2-3; D: NA; CDR3: CSARDSGLGTDTQYF; DNA: TGCAGTGCTAGAGATTCGGGGCTGGGCACAGATACGCAGTATTTT
size: NA; V: TRBV7-2; J: TRBJ2-7; D: TRBD2; CDR3: CASSYGLAGVAYYEQYF; DNA: TGTGCCAGCAGTTACGGACTAGCGGGAGTCGCCTATTACGAGCAGTACTTC
size: many; V: TRBV5-5; J: TRBJ2-1; D: TRBD2; CDR3: CASRGGTSGGYEQFF; DNA: TGTGCCAGCAGGGGAGGGACTAGCGGGGGGTATGAGCAGTTCTTC
size: NA; V: TRBV7-8; J: TRBJ2-7; D: TRBD2; CDR3: CASSLVTTSGRVHYEQYF; DNA: TGTGCCAGCAGCTTAGTGACGACTAGCGGGAGGGTACACTACGAGCAGTACTTC
size: few; V: TRBV12-3/TRBV12-4; J: TRBJ1-2; D: NA; CDR3: CASTGRRKYNNYGYTF; DNA: TGTGCCAGCACTGGTCGTCGGAAGTATAATAACTATGGCTACACCTTC
size: NA; V: TRBV3-1; J: TRBJ2-7; D: TRBD2; CDR3: CASSPGLAGSTYEQYF; DNA: TGTGCCAGCAGCCCCGGACTAGCGGGGTCCACCTACGAGCAGTACTTC
size: NA; V: TRBV7-9; J: TRBJ2-3; D: NA; CDR3: CASSPWRGSTDTQYF; DNA: TGTGCCAGCAGCCCCTGGCGGGGTAGCACAGATACGCAGTATTTT
size: NA; V: TRBV5-1; J: TRBJ1-2; D: NA; CDR3: CASSLNRIANYGYTF; DNA: TGCGCCAGCAGCTTAAACAGGATTGCTAACTATGGCTACACCTTC
size: NA; V: TRBV29-1; J: TRBJ2-5; D: NA; CDR3: CSVGEAAQETQYF; DNA: TGCAGCGTTGGTGAGGCGGCCCAAGAGACCCAGTACTTC
size: few; V: TRBV10-3; J: TRBJ2-5; D: NA; CDR3: CAISETGLTQYF; DNA: TGTGCCATCAGTGAGACAGGGCTGACCCAGTACTTC
size: NA; V: TRBV5-1; J: TRBJ2-7; D: TRBD1; CDR3: CASSLGPGTEYEQYF; DNA: TGCGCCAGCAGCTTGGGCCCCGGGACAGAGTACGAGCAGTACTTC
size: few; V: TRBV4-3; J: TRBJ2-4; D: NA; CDR3: CASSQEEFGNIQYF; DNA: TGCGCCAGCAGCCAAGAGGAGTTTGGGAACATTCAGTACTTC
size: few; V: TRBV2; J: TRBJ2-3; D: NA; CDR3: CASSADSLITDTQYF; DNA: TGTGCCAGCAGTGCGGACTCGCTTATCACAGATACGCAGTATTTT
size: NA; V: TRBV20-1; J: TRBJ2-1; D: TRBD2; CDR3: CSAQPWTSGRGNEQFF; DNA: TGCAGTGCTCAACCATGGACTAGCGGGAGGGGCAATGAGCAGTTCTTC
size: NA; V: TRBV7-6; J: TRBJ2-7; D: TRBD1; CDR3: CASSHDRGEQYF; DNA: TGTGCCAGCAGCCATGACAGGGGGGAGCAGTACTTC
size: few; V: TRBV12-3/TRBV12-4; J: TRBJ2-4; D: NA; CDR3: CASSLLQGSNIQYF; DNA: TGTGCCAGCAGTTTATTGCAGGGGTCTAACATTCAGTACTTC
size: few; V: TRBV7-9; J: TRBJ1-2; D: NA; CDR3: CASSHPGSNYGYTF; DNA: TGTGCCAGCAGCCACCCGGGATCTAACTATGGCTACACCTTC
size: NA; V: TRBV4-1; J: TRBJ1-2; D: NA; CDR3: CASSQEQFEAVGYTF; DNA: TGCGCCAGCAGCCAAGAGCAGTTTGAGGCCGTAGGTTACACCTTC
size: NA; V: TRBV20-1; J: TRBJ2-7; D: TRBD1; CDR3: CSASVTGTGHYEQYF; DNA: TGCAGTGCTAGTGTAACCGGGACAGGGCACTACGAGCAGTACTTC
size: NA; V: TRBV6-5; J: TRBJ1-1; D: TRBD1; CDR3: CASRETGVNTEAFF; DNA: TGTGCCAGCAGAGAAACAGGGGTGAACACTGAAGCTTTCTTT
size: NA; V: TRBV29-1; J: TRBJ2-3; D: TRBD1; CDR3: CSVHRGSTDTQYF; DNA: TGCAGCGTACACAGGGGTAGCACAGATACGCAGTATTTT
size: few; V: TRBV30; J: TRBJ2-2; D: NA; CDR3: CAWTTNTGELFF; DNA: TGTGCCTGGACAACGAACACCGGGGAGCTGTTTTTT
size: NA; V: TRBV7-2; J: TRBJ2-6; D: TRBD1; CDR3: CASSRTGGTLSGANVLTF; DNA: TGTGCCAGCAGCCGGACAGGGGGGACCCTCTCTGGGGCCAACGTCCTGACTTTC
size: NA; V: TRBV7-2; J: TRBJ2-3; D: TRBD2; CDR3: CASSLSGGGVGDTQYF; DNA: TGTGCCAGCAGCCTCTCGGGAGGGGGTGTAGGAGATACGCAGTATTTT
size: few; V: TRBV2; J: TRBJ1-5; D: NA; CDR3: CASSMRRGPSNQPQHF; DNA: TGTGCCAGCAGCATGAGGCGGGGGCCTAGCAATCAGCCCCAGCATTTT
size: NA; V: TRBV6-6; J: TRBJ2-1; D: NA; CDR3: CASSLGPDHEQFF; DNA: TGTGCCAGCAGTCTCGGTCCCGACCATGAGCAGTTCTTC
size: NA; V: TRBV20-1; J: TRBJ1-1; D: NA; CDR3: CSARPGSQGTEAFF; DNA: TGCAGTGCTAGACCTGGAAGTCAGGGGACTGAAGCTTTCTTT
size: NA; V: TRBV7-8; J: TRBJ2-3; D: NA; CDR3: CASSLVRWRDTDTQYF; DNA: TGTGCCAGCAGCTTAGTACGCTGGCGGGACACAGATACGCAGTATTTT
size: few; V: TRBV28; J: TRBJ1-1; D: NA; CDR3: CASSKTGRGGNTEAFF; DNA: TGTGCCAGCAGCAAGACAGGTCGTGGGGGGAACACTGAAGCTTTCTTT
size: few; V: TRBV6-5; J: TRBJ2-3; D: NA; CDR3: CASSYSWASGSGTDTQYF; DNA: TGTGCCAGCAGTTACTCATGGGCCTCGGGCAGTGGCACAGATACGCAGTATTTT
size: NA; V: TRBV6-5; J: TRBJ2-2; D: TRBD2; CDR3: CASSGTSGRNVGELFF; DNA: TGTGCCAGCAGCGGGACTAGCGGGAGAAACGTCGGGGAGCTGTTTTTT
size: many; V: TRBV7-2; J: TRBJ1-1; D: NA; CDR3: CASSLVQGFMNTEAFF; DNA: TGTGCCAGCAGCTTAGTACAGGGATTCATGAACACTGAAGCTTTCTTT